These T cell receptor beta chains were read from a single sample in a study of technical replicates of blood from a few donors. The assay was immunoSEQ multiplex PCR, and TCRdb's table has in-frame clones only and misses some. Of about 53,000 clones listed, 70% to 90% were seen once; the top ten hold 5.6%. Sequenced input: PBMCs. The receptor source for this set is a human donor in good health. Some clones in this sample may be carry-over from other donors' samples. CDR3s include the opening cysteine and the closing phenylalanine or tryptophan. The D gene is left open where the match is weak. A clone size is listed for some rows: how often the clone was seen (once, few, many), or a class if it is expanded.

J: TRBJ2-2; V: TRBV7-3; size: .; D: .; CDR3: CASSSTRTGELFF; DNA: TGTGCCAGCAGCTCGACTAGAACCGGGGAGCTGTTTTTT
J: TRBJ2-7; V: TRBV18; size: .; D: TRBD2; CDR3: CASSPSWTRGDEQYF; DNA: TGTGCCAGCTCACCATCCTGGACTAGGGGCGACGAGCAGTACTTC
J: TRBJ2-3; V: TRBV5-1; size: once; D: TRBD1; CDR3: CASSPGTVPTDTQYF; DNA: TGCGCCAGCAGCCCCGGGACAGTTCCCACAGATACGCAGTATTTT
J: TRBJ2-1; V: TRBV7-2; size: .; D: .; CDR3: CASSPRVARRGEQFF; DNA: TGTGCCAGCAGCCCGAGGGTGGCTAGGAGGGGTGAGCAGTTCTTC
J: TRBJ2-2; V: TRBV7-9; size: .; D: .; CDR3: CASSQDSYRANTGELFF; DNA: TGTGCCAGCAGCCAAGACTCCTACAGGGCGAACACCGGGGAGCTGTTTTTT
J: TRBJ2-3; V: TRBV11-1; size: .; D: TRBD2; CDR3: CASSPDGGRASDTQYF; DNA: TGTGCCAGCAGCCCCGACGGCGGGAGGGCCTCAGATACGCAGTATTTT
J: TRBJ2-3; V: TRBV4-3; size: .; D: TRBD2; CDR3: CASSRGGSGRLRETQYF; DNA: TGCGCCAGCAGCCGGGGGGGGAGCGGGAGGCTACGGGAGACGCAGTATTTT
J: TRBJ2-1; V: TRBV4-3; size: .; D: TRBD2; CDR3: CASSQGASGAYNEQFF; DNA: TGCGCCAGCAGCCAAGGGGCTAGCGGAGCCTACAATGAGCAGTTCTTC
J: TRBJ2-7; V: TRBV7-2; size: .; D: .; CDR3: CASSSYTVGGYEQYF; DNA: TGTGCCAGCAGTTCCTACACGGTAGGAGGTTACGAGCAGTACTTC
J: TRBJ2-7; V: TRBV4-1; size: .; D: TRBD2; CDR3: CASSHNAGAYEQYF; DNA: TGCGCCAGCAGCCACAATGCGGGGGCCTACGAGCAGTACTTC
J: TRBJ2-7; V: TRBV4-1; size: .; D: TRBD1; CDR3: CASSQPGTAYEQYF; DNA: TGCGCCAGCAGCCAGCCCGGGACAGCTTACGAGCAGTACTTC
J: TRBJ2-7; V: TRBV25-1; size: .; D: .; CDR3: CASSRGFYEQYF; DNA: TGTGCCAGCAGTAGGGGCTTCTACGAGCAGTACTTC
J: TRBJ1-2; V: TRBV5-6; size: .; D: TRBD1; CDR3: CASSLAGGSSGYTF; DNA: TGTGCCAGCAGCTTGGCAGGGGGGAGCTCTGGCTACACCTTC
J: TRBJ2-7; V: TRBV6-1; size: .; D: .; CDR3: CASSPRTESYEQYF; DNA: TGTGCCAGCAGTCCCCGGACAGAGTCCTACGAGCAGTACTTC
J: TRBJ2-1; V: TRBV2; size: .; D: TRBD1; CDR3: CASAVGQGTSGEQFF; DNA: TGTGCCAGTGCCGTGGGACAGGGGACCTCCGGTGAGCAGTTCTTC
J: TRBJ1-2; V: TRBV6-6; size: .; D: TRBD1; CDR3: CASSYPARTGVYGYTF; DNA: TGTGCCAGCAGTTACCCCGCCCGTACAGGGGTCTATGGCTACACCTTC